This is a list of T cell receptor beta chains from one sample in a study of blood T cells in healthy people across ages. From the 5' RACE reads, TCRdb called clonotypes with MiXCR, one entry per CDR3 protein. The sample has about 650,000 distinct CDR3 sequences, 32% seen once. Material for sequencing was blood. The receptors here all came from a woman at least 80 years old in good health. CDR3s include the opening cysteine and the closing phenylalanine or tryptophan. Each record gives: D gene, J gene, V gene, clone size, CDR3 protein, CDR3 DNA. A D gene is named only where the DNA matches it firmly. Size values are once, few and many counts, or a class for expanded clones, and some rows have none.

D gene: .
J gene: TRBJ1-1
V gene: TRBV20-1
clone size: many
CDR3 protein: CSGFRAWGGTEAFF
CDR3 DNA: TGCAGTGGTTTCCGGGCATGGGGCGGTACTGAAGCTTTCTTT

D gene: TRBD2
J gene: TRBJ2-5
V gene: TRBV20-1
clone size: many
CDR3 protein: CSAPPGGALETQYF
CDR3 DNA: TGCAGTGCTCCACCCGGGGGGGCCCTCGAGACCCAGTACTTC

D gene: TRBD1
J gene: TRBJ1-6
V gene: TRBV30
clone size: few
CDR3 protein: CAWELDRASPLHF
CDR3 DNA: TGTGCCTGGGAACTGGACAGGGCTTCACCCCTCCACTTT

D gene: TRBD1
J gene: TRBJ2-5
V gene: TRBV7-2
clone size: many
CDR3 protein: CASSQGTGGETQYF
CDR3 DNA: TGTGCCAGCAGCCAGGGGACAGGGGGAGAGACCCAGTACTTC

D gene: .
J gene: TRBJ1-4
V gene: TRBV7-9
clone size: few
CDR3 protein: CASSLSANEKLFF
CDR3 DNA: TGTGCCAGCAGCTTATCAGCTAATGAAAAACTGTTTTTT

D gene: TRBD1
J gene: TRBJ1-5
V gene: TRBV24-1
clone size: many
CDR3 protein: CATSDGTGAYQPQHF
CDR3 DNA: TGTGCCACCAGTGATGGGACAGGGGCATATCAGCCCCAGCATTTT

D gene: TRBD2
J gene: TRBJ2-1
V gene: TRBV20-1
clone size: many
CDR3 protein: CSARDLTPLGRDYNEQFF
CDR3 DNA: TGCAGTGCTAGAGATCTAACCCCCCTCGGGAGGGACTACAATGAGCAGTTCTTC

D gene: TRBD2
J gene: TRBJ2-1
V gene: TRBV29-1
clone size: many
CDR3 protein: CSVSLLAGEHKQFF
CDR3 DNA: TGCAGCGTGTCCTTACTAGCGGGGGAACATAAGCAGTTCTTC

D gene: .
J gene: TRBJ2-3
V gene: TRBV18
clone size: .
CDR3 protein: CASSPGTGAKFGDTQYF
CDR3 DNA: TGTGCCAGCTCACCGGGGACGGGCGCCAAGTTCGGAGATACGCAGTATTTT

D gene: TRBD1
J gene: TRBJ2-7
V gene: TRBV4-3
clone size: many
CDR3 protein: CASSQEATGVPYEQYF
CDR3 DNA: TGCGCCAGCAGCCAAGAAGCGACAGGGGTCCCCTACGAGCAGTACTTC

D gene: TRBD1
J gene: TRBJ2-2
V gene: TRBV5-1
clone size: few
CDR3 protein: CASSLAGQATGELFF
CDR3 DNA: TGCGCCAGCAGCTTGGCCGGACAGGCCACCGGGGAGCTGTTTTTT

D gene: TRBD1
J gene: TRBJ2-3
V gene: TRBV6-5
clone size: many
CDR3 protein: CASSRGQEADTQYF
CDR3 DNA: TGTGCCAGCAGTAGGGGACAGGAGGCAGATACGCAGTATTTT

D gene: .
J gene: TRBJ2-6
V gene: TRBV6-6
clone size: .
CDR3 protein: CASDSPSSGANVLTF
CDR3 DNA: TGTGCCAGCGATTCGCCGAGCTCTGGGGCCAACGTCCTGACTTTC

D gene: .
J gene: TRBJ2-6
V gene: TRBV11-2
clone size: many
CDR3 protein: CASSLTRRGSSGANVLTF
CDR3 DNA: TGTGCCAGCAGCTTAACCCGCCGGGGTAGCTCTGGGGCCAACGTCCTGACTTTC

D gene: .
J gene: TRBJ1-1
V gene: TRBV7-9
clone size: few
CDR3 protein: CASSNWGDTEAFF
CDR3 DNA: TGTGCCAGCAGCAACTGGGGGGACACTGAAGCTTTCTTT

D gene: .
J gene: TRBJ2-7
V gene: TRBV2
clone size: many
CDR3 protein: CASRSQGTVSEQYF
CDR3 DNA: TGTGCCAGCAGGTCTCAGGGGACGGTTAGCGAGCAGTACTTC

D gene: .
J gene: TRBJ2-2
V gene: TRBV5-6
clone size: .
CDR3 protein: CASNRYRDTYTGELFF
CDR3 DNA: TGTGCCAGCAACCGTTACCGGGACACCTACACCGGGGAGCTGTTTTTT

D gene: .
J gene: TRBJ1-1
V gene: TRBV7-9
clone size: .
CDR3 protein: CASSEVGAEAFF
CDR3 DNA: TGTGCCAGCAGCGAGGTAGGGGCTGAAGCTTTCTTT

D gene: .
J gene: TRBJ1-6
V gene: TRBV30
clone size: .
CDR3 protein: CAWSVRNSPLHF
CDR3 DNA: TGTGCCTGGAGTGTACGTAATTCACCCCTCCACTTT

D gene: .
J gene: TRBJ2-1
V gene: TRBV20-1
clone size: many
CDR3 protein: CSARDWGGGATYNEQFF
CDR3 DNA: TGCAGTGCTAGAGATTGGGGAGGCGGGGCCACTTACAATGAGCAGTTCTTC

D gene: .
J gene: TRBJ1-1
V gene: TRBV6-5
clone size: .
CDR3 protein: CASSYSTLGWNEAFF
CDR3 DNA: TGTGCCAGCAGTTACTCAACACTGGGATGGAATGAAGCTTTCTTT

D gene: TRBD2
J gene: TRBJ2-5
V gene: TRBV4-2
clone size: many
CDR3 protein: CASSPRGGGVQETQYF
CDR3 DNA: TGTGCCAGCAGCCCTCGTGGGGGGGGGGTTCAAGAGACCCAGTACTTC

D gene: .
J gene: TRBJ1-6
V gene: TRBV20-1
clone size: few
CDR3 protein: CSARDQLGAAPPHF
CDR3 DNA: TGCAGTGCTAGAGATCAACTCGGCGCAGCGCCCCCCCACTTT

D gene: .
J gene: TRBJ2-7
V gene: TRBV4-3
clone size: many
CDR3 protein: CASSPGPQGIYEQYF
CDR3 DNA: TGCGCCAGCAGCCCCGGACCGCAGGGGATCTACGAGCAGTACTTC

D gene: .
J gene: TRBJ2-2
V gene: TRBV20-1
clone size: .
CDR3 protein: CSASLTGRPGELFF
CDR3 DNA: TGCAGTGCTAGTCTGACAGGCCGGCCCGGGGAGCTGTTTTTT

D gene: .
J gene: TRBJ2-1
V gene: TRBV19
clone size: .
CDR3 protein: CASSIGGSQQFF
CDR3 DNA: TGTGCCAGTAGTATAGGGGGGAGCCAGCAGTTCTTC

D gene: .
J gene: TRBJ2-1
V gene: TRBV4-1
clone size: .
CDR3 protein: CASSQDHSNYNEQFF
CDR3 DNA: TGCGCCAGCAGCCAAGATCACTCGAACTACAATGAGCAGTTCTTC

D gene: .
J gene: TRBJ2-5
V gene: TRBV28
clone size: .
CDR3 protein: CAVKSQETQYF
CDR3 DNA: TGTGCCGTCAAGTCCCAAGAGACCCAGTACTTC

D gene: TRBD2
J gene: TRBJ2-1
V gene: TRBV3-1
clone size: few
CDR3 protein: CASGRASVNEQFF
CDR3 DNA: TGTGCCAGCGGGAGGGCGTCGGTAAATGAGCAGTTCTTC

D gene: .
J gene: TRBJ1-1
V gene: TRBV6-2/TRBV6-3
clone size: .
CDR3 protein: CASRDPVNTEAFF
CDR3 DNA: TGTGCCAGCCGGGACCCTGTGAACACTGAAGCTTTCTTT

D gene: TRBD1
J gene: TRBJ2-7
V gene: TRBV7-9
clone size: many
CDR3 protein: CASSPAGTASYEQYF
CDR3 DNA: TGTGCCAGCAGCCCCGCCGGGACAGCCTCCTACGAGCAGTACTTC

D gene: TRBD2
J gene: TRBJ2-1
V gene: TRBV4-1
clone size: .
CDR3 protein: CASSHDPGLAGAFYNEQFF
CDR3 DNA: TGCGCCAGCAGCCACGATCCGGGACTAGCGGGAGCCTTCTACAATGAGCAGTTCTTC

D gene: .
J gene: TRBJ2-4
V gene: TRBV3-1
clone size: .
CDR3 protein: CASSQEGAIQYF
CDR3 DNA: TGTGCCAGCAGCCAAGAGGGGGCCATTCAGTACTTC

D gene: TRBD1
J gene: TRBJ2-7
V gene: TRBV6-2/TRBV6-3
clone size: many
CDR3 protein: CASSPGGQGGNEQYF
CDR3 DNA: TGTGCCAGCAGCCCTGGGGGACAGGGTGGTAACGAGCAGTACTTC

D gene: .
J gene: TRBJ2-7
V gene: TRBV5-1
clone size: many
CDR3 protein: CASSPQNAEQYF
CDR3 DNA: TGCGCCAGCAGCCCCCAGAACGCCGAGCAGTACTTC

D gene: TRBD1
J gene: TRBJ1-4
V gene: TRBV30
clone size: few
CDR3 protein: CAWSVQGAGEKLFF
CDR3 DNA: TGTGCCTGGAGTGTACAGGGGGCTGGTGAAAAACTGTTTTTT

D gene: .
J gene: TRBJ2-7
V gene: TRBV7-2
clone size: many
CDR3 protein: CASTPSRGRSYEQYF
CDR3 DNA: TGTGCCAGCACGCCGTCCAGGGGCCGCTCCTACGAGCAGTACTTC

D gene: .
J gene: TRBJ1-5
V gene: TRBV20-1
clone size: many
CDR3 protein: CSASSREPFLNQPQHF
CDR3 DNA: TGCAGTGCTAGTTCACGGGAACCCTTTTTAAATCAGCCCCAGCATTTT

D gene: .
J gene: TRBJ2-7
V gene: TRBV28
clone size: many
CDR3 protein: CASSQGGYGLVEQYF
CDR3 DNA: TGTGCCAGCAGTCAAGGAGGGTACGGGTTAGTCGAGCAGTACTTC

D gene: .
J gene: TRBJ2-6
V gene: TRBV20-1
clone size: many
CDR3 protein: CSAQASGANVLTF
CDR3 DNA: TGCAGTGCGCAGGCGTCCGGGGCCAACGTCCTGACTTTC

D gene: .
J gene: TRBJ2-5
V gene: TRBV15
clone size: .
CDR3 protein: CATSRFPASSMGETQYF
CDR3 DNA: TGTGCCACCAGCAGATTCCCCGCCTCAAGTATGGGAGAGACCCAGTACTTC

D gene: .
J gene: TRBJ1-5
V gene: TRBV2
clone size: many
CDR3 protein: CASSEGWVGHPPHF
CDR3 DNA: TGTGCCAGCAGTGAAGGTTGGGTCGGACACCCCCCGCATTTT

D gene: .
J gene: TRBJ1-2
V gene: TRBV29-1
clone size: many
CDR3 protein: CSVEAKKGVDGYTF
CDR3 DNA: TGCAGCGTTGAAGCCAAGAAGGGGGTTGATGGCTACACCTTC

D gene: .
J gene: TRBJ2-7
V gene: TRBV29-1
clone size: many
CDR3 protein: CSVGQGGVYEQYF
CDR3 DNA: TGCAGCGTTGGGCAGGGGGGTGTGTATGAGCAGTACTTC

D gene: .
J gene: TRBJ1-1
V gene: TRBV28
clone size: once
CDR3 protein: CASSFLLTGTEAFF
CDR3 DNA: TGTGCCAGCAGTTTTCTACTAACAGGAACTGAAGCTTTCTTT

D gene: TRBD2
J gene: TRBJ2-3
V gene: TRBV7-8
clone size: many
CDR3 protein: CASSLGLAGSFSTDTQYF
CDR3 DNA: TGTGCCAGCAGCTTAGGGCTAGCGGGGTCCTTTAGCACAGATACGCAGTATTTT

D gene: .
J gene: TRBJ2-5
V gene: TRBV13
clone size: few
CDR3 protein: CASSLGGSGKTQYF
CDR3 DNA: TGTGCCAGCAGCTTAGGGGGGTCCGGGAAGACCCAGTACTTC

D gene: .
J gene: TRBJ2-7
V gene: TRBV3-1
clone size: many
CDR3 protein: CASRHTGMGGEQYF
CDR3 DNA: TGTGCCAGCAGGCATACGGGTATGGGCGGCGAGCAGTACTTC

D gene: .
J gene: TRBJ2-6
V gene: TRBV11-2
clone size: many
CDR3 protein: CASSPRVPTSGANVLTF
CDR3 DNA: TGTGCCAGCAGCCCCCGAGTACCCACCTCTGGGGCCAACGTCCTGACTTTC

D gene: .
J gene: TRBJ1-2
V gene: TRBV18
clone size: many
CDR3 protein: CASSPQRDKGSTF
CDR3 DNA: TGTGCCAGCTCCCCTCAACGGGACAAGGGCAGCACCTTC

D gene: .
J gene: TRBJ1-5
V gene: TRBV6-6
clone size: .
CDR3 protein: CASTLGPQGNQPQHF
CDR3 DNA: TGTGCCAGCACCCTAGGGCCCCAGGGCAATCAGCCCCAGCATTTT

D gene: .
J gene: TRBJ2-3
V gene: TRBV9
clone size: .
CDR3 protein: CASSVGVQDTQYF
CDR3 DNA: TGTGCCAGCAGCGTGGGAGTCCAAGATACGCAGTATTTT

D gene: .
J gene: TRBJ1-2
V gene: TRBV20-1
clone size: .
CDR3 protein: CSTTGGGFYGYTF
CDR3 DNA: TGCAGTACTACCGGGGGAGGCTTCTATGGCTACACCTTC

D gene: TRBD2
J gene: TRBJ2-3
V gene: TRBV7-8
clone size: .
CDR3 protein: CASSAQPPGGVTDTQYF
CDR3 DNA: TGTGCCAGCAGCGCCCAGCCCCCGGGGGGAGTCACAGATACGCAGTATTTT

D gene: .
J gene: TRBJ2-2
V gene: TRBV24-1
clone size: few
CDR3 protein: CATSDPTVTGELFF
CDR3 DNA: TGTGCCACCAGTGACCCGACGGTGACCGGGGAGCTGTTTTTT

D gene: TRBD1
J gene: TRBJ2-3
V gene: TRBV4-1
clone size: .
CDR3 protein: CASSRPPGTGTASTDTQYF
CDR3 DNA: TGCGCCAGCAGCCGCCCGCCGGGGACAGGCACAGCAAGCACAGATACGCAGTATTTT

D gene: .
J gene: TRBJ2-2
V gene: TRBV9
clone size: .
CDR3 protein: CASSATTGHTGELFF
CDR3 DNA: TGTGCCAGCAGCGCGACTACAGGTCACACCGGGGAGCTGTTTTTT

D gene: .
J gene: TRBJ2-1
V gene: TRBV12-3/TRBV12-4
clone size: .
CDR3 protein: CASSFQSSGGQFF
CDR3 DNA: TGTGCCAGCAGTTTCCAAAGTAGCGGTGGGCAGTTCTTC